The 25 T cell receptor beta chains reported below all come from one sample, sequenced in a study of cytomegalovirus exposure and HLA in healthy donors. This PCR relied on a set of 60 Vbeta primers and 13 Jbeta primers. TCRdb keeps only in-frame clones here, not all; method: immunoSEQ multiplex PCR. Of some 140,000 clones listed, 65% to 70% are singletons. What was sequenced was PBMCs. The receptors derive from a human donor in good health.

The J gene is TRBJ2-7, the V gene TRBV13; 10 bases match TRBD2. CDR1 is PRHDT, CDR2 FYEKMQ, per germline (reference sequence). The V segment lost 4 bases and the J segment 2 bases; nucleotides outside the gene matches: 5. CDR3 length equals 15 residues. The CDR3 region is CASSSRSGRAYEQYF. The CDR3 coding sequence is TGTGCCAGCAGCTCAAGAAGCGGGAGGGCCTACGAGCAGTACTTC.

This clone was recorded a few times. Within the sample, other DNA sequences also encode this same CDR3. CDR3 coding DNA: TGCGCCAGCAGCTTGGTTGGACAGGGCACAGATACGCAGTATTTT. It encodes CASSLVGQGTDTQYF. The chain combines TRBV5-1 with TRBJ2-3; 7 positions agree with TRBD1. The CDR3 spans 15 residues. Germline CDR1 SGHRS, CDR2 YFSETQ. After removal of 0 bases from V and 1 base from J, the junction contained 2 bases not matched to a gene.

The genes are TRBV6-6 and TRBJ1-2; 8 bases match TRBD1. The length of the CDR3 is 16 residues. Germline loops: CDR1 MNHNY, CDR2 SVGAGI (reference sequence). The V and J ends lost 2 bases and 7 bases, in that order; junction bases with no gene match: 12. This chain's CDR3 is CASSYRLTGGDGGYTF. The CDR3 nucleotides are TGTGCCAGCAGTTACAGACTCACAGGGGGAGATGGTGGCTACACCTTC.

This chain links TRBV4-2 with TRBJ2-1; 8 nucleotides agree with TRBD2. CDR1 and CDR2 from the germline V gene are LGHNA and YNFKEQ. Trimming at V came to 0 bases and at J to 7 bases, leaving 11 bases not matched to a gene. The CDR3 spans 17 residues. As DNA, the CDR3 is TGTGCCAGCAGCCAAGACCCAGCGGGAGTGCCATCTAATGAGCAGTTCTTC. Translation gives CASSQDPAGVPSNEQFF.

This chain connects TRBV19 to TRBJ1-4; 8 bases match TRBD1. Unmatched junction bases numbered 5, after V lost 3 bases and J lost 8 bases. Germline values: CDR1 LNHDA, CDR2 SQIVND (reference sequence). This CDR3 region has 14 residues. The CDR3 spells CASSIDRGYEKLFF. In nucleotides, the CDR3 is TGTGCCAGTAGTATCGACAGGGGTTACGAAAAACTGTTTTTT.

This clone was seen just once. The rearrangement uses TRBV10-3 and TRBJ2-7, with a possible D match to TRBD2 (5 bases). Germline CDR1 ENHRY, CDR2 SYGVKD. The CDR3 consists of 16 residues. Trimming took off 0 bases at V and 1 base at J, with 13 bases between the two ends. DNA for the CDR3: TGTGCCATCAGTGAGTCGGGGAGAACAGCGTCCTACGAGCAGTACTTC. Protein sequence: CAISESGRTASYEQYF.

This clone was seen just once. The chain carries TRBV5-6 and TRBJ2-7; D might be TRBD2 (6 bases). From germline, CDR1 is SGHDT and CDR2 YYEEEE. This CDR3 spans 15 amino acids. The V gene lost 2 bases and the J gene lost 2 bases, with 14 bases spanning the gap. In DNA form, the CDR3 reads TGTGCCAGCAGCTTTTGGGGGGACGGACCCTACGAGCAGTACTTC. It yields the protein CASSFWGDGPYEQYF.

CDR3 nucleotides: TGTGCCAGCAGCCAAGATCGCAGGACAACAGATACGCAGTATTTT. This codes for CASSQDRRTTDTQYF. V gene TRBV4-2 combines with J gene TRBJ2-3, with D tentatively TRBD1 (5 bases). CDR1 LGHNA and CDR2 YNFKEQ come from the germline V gene. V was trimmed by 0 bases and J by 3 bases, leaving 10 bases between them. The CDR3 is made up of 15 amino acids.

V and J are TRBV6-1 and TRBJ2-7; 13 bases fit TRBD2. This CDR3 contains 15 residues. J lost 6 bases, V lost 10 bases, and 12 bases had no gene match. The V gene's germline CDR1 is MNHNS and CDR2 SASEGT. The CDR3: CATSKGTSGNFEQYF. CDR3 DNA: TGTGCCACCTCTAAAGGGACTAGCGGGAACTTCGAGCAGTACTTC.

The gene calls are TRBV19 and TRBJ1-3, with D perhaps matching TRBD1 (5 bases). Germline V gene sequence: CDR1 LNHDA, CDR2 SQIVND (reference sequence). This CDR3 contains 15 residues. Deletions cut 7 bases from V and 0 bases from J, with 13 bases between. The CDR3 nucleotides are TGTGCCAGTATCGCGACAGCCTCCTCTGGAAACACCATATATTTT. It is translated as CASIATASSGNTIYF.

The CDR3 protein is CASNLGPDRGEGGYTF. The CDR3 region has the DNA TGTGCCAGCAATTTGGGCCCGGACAGGGGGGAGGGTGGCTACACCTTC. The V and J genes are TRBV6-6 and TRBJ1-2; the match to TRBD1 covers 10 bases. The germline V gene has CDR1 MNHNY and CDR2 SVGAGI (reference sequence). CDR3 length equals 16 residues. With 7 bases clipped from V and 7 bases from J, the junction kept 15 bases outside the gene matches.

This chain links TRBV5-1 with TRBJ2-7; TRBD2 matches at 9 bases. The J segment lost 6 bases and the V segment lost 4 bases, leaving 5 bases of the junction unmatched. The CDR3 totals 13 residues. Germline V gives CDR1 SGHRS, CDR2 YFSETQ. CDR3 amino acids: CASSISSGTEQYF. The DNA of the CDR3 is TGCGCCAGCAGCATATCTAGCGGGACCGAGCAGTACTTC.

The chain is built from TRBV5-1 and TRBJ2-5; 8 nucleotides match TRBD1. Germline CDR1 is SGHRS and CDR2 is YFSETQ. This CDR3 comprises 14 residues. Trimming at V came to 4 bases and at J to 5 bases, leaving 7 bases not matched to a gene. For the CDR3, the DNA is TGCGCCAGCAGCATAGGACAGGGATGGGAGACCCAGTACTTC. Translating it yields CASSIGQGWETQYF.

The chain joins TRBV7-3 to TRBJ2-1; perhaps TRBD2 as D (6 bases). Trimming shortened V by 5 bases and J by 9 bases, and 20 bases separated the two germline ends. The V gene's germline CDR1 is SGHTA and CDR2 FQGTGA. This CDR3 contains 15 residues. The CDR3 DNA reads TGTGCCAGCAGCCCCTTCGGCGGGACGGGTGGTGAGCAGTTCTTC. The encoded protein is CASSPFGGTGGEQFF.

The chain combines TRBV12-5 with TRBJ2-1; TRBD2 is a possible D gene (6 bases). From germline, CDR1 is LGHNT and CDR2 FRNRAP. The CDR3 is 15 amino acids. Trimming removed 1 base from V and 10 bases from J, with 17 bases in between. The CDR3 nucleotides are TGTGCTAGTGGTTTGGGTAGGGCGGGACGGGGGGAGCAGTTCTTC. It codes for CASGLGRAGRGEQFF.

V gene TRBV18 combines with J gene TRBJ1-2, with 7 positions matching TRBD1. CDR1 KGHSH and CDR2 LQKENI come from the germline V gene. The length of the CDR3 is 12 residues. Trimming cost V 2 bases and J 6 bases; bases outside gene matches: 0. This CDR3 is CASSPGQDGYTF. The DNA of the CDR3 is TGTGCCAGCTCACCAGGACAGGATGGCTACACCTTC. The full variable domain, with the rest looked up from reference TRBV18 and TRBJ1-2, is NAGVMQNPRHLVRRRGQEARLRCSPMKGHSHVYWYRQLPEEGLKFMVYLQKENIIDESGMPKERFSAEFPKEGPSILRIQQVVRGDSAAYFCASSPGQDGYTFGSGTRLTVV.

V is TRBV19 and J is TRBJ2-1; TRBD2 agrees at 7 bases. The CDR3 covers 15 residues. J lost 3 bases, V lost 10 bases, and 12 bases had no gene match. The germline V gene has CDR1 LNHDA and CDR2 SQIVND (reference sequence). The CDR3 region is CATTTTGGRYNEQFF. The CDR3 DNA reads TGTGCCACGACAACTACGGGAGGCCGCTACAATGAGCAGTTCTTC.

The chain joins TRBV29-1 to TRBJ2-7, with 7 bases aligning to TRBD2. The CDR3 loop spans 13 amino acids. The V gene's germline CDR1 is SQVTM and CDR2 ANQGSEA. V lost 7 bases to trimming and J lost 5 bases; unmatched junction nucleotides: 11. CDR3: CSAHGGSTDEQYF. The CDR3, as DNA: TGCAGCGCCCATGGCGGGAGTACCGACGAGCAGTACTTC.

The chain is built from TRBV4-1 and TRBJ1-3; TRBD1 is a possible D gene (5 bases). The CDR3 sequence is 14 residues long. Germline V gives CDR1 MGHRA, CDR2 YSYEKL. V lost 9 bases to trimming and J lost 0 bases, with 12 bases between them. CDR3 protein: CASRTGGSGNTIYF. CDR3 sequence (DNA): TGCGCCAGTCGGACGGGGGGCTCTGGAAACACCATATATTTT.

The V gene is TRBV28, the J gene TRBJ1-1, with a possible D match to TRBD1 (5 bases). The CDR3 spans 15 residues. The V gene's germline CDR1 is MDHEN and CDR2 SYDVKM. Between the trimmed V and J ends, which lost 1 base and 0 bases, there was a span of 9 bases. The CDR3 loop is CASSLSAGMNTEAFF. DNA of the CDR3: TGTGCCAGCAGTTTATCCGCAGGGATGAACACTGAAGCTTTCTTT. Drawing the rest from reference TRBV28 and TRBJ1-1, the complete variable domain is DVKVTQSSRYLVKRTGEKVFLECVQDMDHENMFWYRQDPGLGLRLIYFSYDVKMKEKGDIPEGYSVSREKKERFSLILESASTNQTSMYLCASSLSAGMNTEAFFGQGTRLTVV.

V gene TRBV28 combines with J gene TRBJ2-7; 8 positions agree with TRBD1. The CDR3 consists of 15 residues. V lost 6 bases to trimming and J lost 2 bases; unmatched junction nucleotides: 9. Germline CDR1 is MDHEN and CDR2 is SYDVKM. This CDR3 reads CASRGDRGPTYEQYF. The CDR3 DNA follows: TGTGCCAGCAGGGGCGACAGGGGCCCAACCTACGAGCAGTACTTC.

J is TRBJ2-3 and V is TRBV5-4, with 10 nucleotides matching TRBD2. The CDR3 is 15 amino acids. CDR1 is SGHNT, CDR2 YYREEE, per germline (reference sequence). With V trimmed by 3 bases and J by 3 bases, 4 bases remained unmatched. CDR3 region: CASSSRAGGTDTQYF. Written as DNA, the CDR3 is TGTGCCAGCAGCTCCCGAGCGGGAGGGACAGATACGCAGTATTTT.

The chain couples TRBV4-3 to TRBJ2-3; the match to TRBD2 covers 7 bases. This CDR3 contains 15 residues. V was pared by 0 bases and J by 5 bases, with 5 bases of the junction left unmatched. CDR1 and CDR2 from the germline V gene are LGHNA and YSLEER. CDR3 nucleotides: TGCGCCAGCAGCCAAGACTACACGGGAGGAGATACGCAGTATTTT. Translated: CASSQDYTGGDTQYF.

This chain connects TRBV27 to TRBJ2-7; D possibly corresponds to TRBD2 (6 bases). With 2 bases removed from V and 0 bases from J, the gap between germline ends came to 8 bases. This CDR3 is built from 14 residues. Germline lookup yields CDR1 MNHEY and CDR2 SMNVEV (reference sequence). The CDR3 reads CASSLGGYSYEQYF. The CDR3, as DNA: TGTGCCAGCAGTTTAGGAGGGTACTCCTACGAGCAGTACTTC.

This clone appeared once. The chain has TRBV19 and TRBJ2-3, with 14 bases fitting TRBD2. The CDR3 extends over 19 amino acids. Germline V lookup: CDR1 LNHDA, CDR2 SQIVND (reference sequence). With V trimmed by 8 bases and J by 3 bases, 16 bases remained unmatched. This chain's CDR3 is CASARTSGRMVSGTDTQYF. The CDR3 DNA follows: TGTGCCAGTGCGCGGACTAGCGGGAGGATGGTCAGCGGAACAGATACGCAGTATTTT. The whole variable domain, remainder taken from reference TRBV19 and TRBJ2-3, is DGGITQSPKYLFRKEGQNVTLSCEQNLNHDAMYWYRQDPGQGLRLIYYSQIVNDFQKGDIAEGYSVSREKKESFPLTVTSAQKNPTAFYLCASARTSGRMVSGTDTQYFGPGTRLTVL.